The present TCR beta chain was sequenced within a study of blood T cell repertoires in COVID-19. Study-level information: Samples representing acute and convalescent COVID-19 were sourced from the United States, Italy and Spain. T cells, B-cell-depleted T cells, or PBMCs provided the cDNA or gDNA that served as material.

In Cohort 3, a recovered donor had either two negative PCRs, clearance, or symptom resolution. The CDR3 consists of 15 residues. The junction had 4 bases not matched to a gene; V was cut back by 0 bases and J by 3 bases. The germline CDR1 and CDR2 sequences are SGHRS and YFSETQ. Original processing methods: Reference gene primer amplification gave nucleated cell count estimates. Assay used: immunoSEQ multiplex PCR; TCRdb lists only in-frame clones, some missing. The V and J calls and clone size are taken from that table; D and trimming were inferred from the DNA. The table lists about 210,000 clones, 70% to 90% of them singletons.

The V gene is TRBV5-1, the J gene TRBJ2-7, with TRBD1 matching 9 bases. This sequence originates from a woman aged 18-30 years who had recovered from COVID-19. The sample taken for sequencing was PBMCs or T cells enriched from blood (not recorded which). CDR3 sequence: CASSLGTGEGYEQYF. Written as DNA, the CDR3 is TGCGCCAGCAGCTTGGGGACAGGGGAAGGCTACGAGCAGTACTTC.